The T cell receptor (beta chain) under discussion was sequenced for a study of sequential checkpoint blockade in melanoma. Study background: Twenty-two patients had matched tumor biopsies before treatment and at week 13 after nivolumab or ipilimumab alone.

As for this clone: Its antigen remains unidentified.

Germline loops: CDR1 MDHEN, CDR2 SYDVKM. The CDR3 is 16 residues long. V gave up 8 bases and J gave up 1 base, with 20 bases separating them. Profiling relied on immunoSEQ multiplex PCR, and the TCRdb table lists in-frame clones only, not all of them. Altogether roughly 21,000 clones are present, around 30% being singletons, with the ten largest covering approximately 7%. As for treatment: randomized to nivolumab then ipilimumab (arm A) or the reverse (arm B). No patient had prior DNA-damaging chemotherapy. Study-wide results and caveats: Rising tumor T-cell fraction and clonality meant about 30 times likelier benefit.

The genes are TRBV28 and TRBJ1-2, with D hard to call. The source material was tumor tissue (inferred from file names), sampled from a patient given nivolumab and ipilimumab in sequence. This clonotype was sampled from a human donor with melanoma. CDR3 loop: CASALFGLDGNYGYTF. In DNA form, the CDR3 reads TGTGCCAGCGCGCTCTTTGGCCTGGACGGTAACTATGGCTACACCTTC.